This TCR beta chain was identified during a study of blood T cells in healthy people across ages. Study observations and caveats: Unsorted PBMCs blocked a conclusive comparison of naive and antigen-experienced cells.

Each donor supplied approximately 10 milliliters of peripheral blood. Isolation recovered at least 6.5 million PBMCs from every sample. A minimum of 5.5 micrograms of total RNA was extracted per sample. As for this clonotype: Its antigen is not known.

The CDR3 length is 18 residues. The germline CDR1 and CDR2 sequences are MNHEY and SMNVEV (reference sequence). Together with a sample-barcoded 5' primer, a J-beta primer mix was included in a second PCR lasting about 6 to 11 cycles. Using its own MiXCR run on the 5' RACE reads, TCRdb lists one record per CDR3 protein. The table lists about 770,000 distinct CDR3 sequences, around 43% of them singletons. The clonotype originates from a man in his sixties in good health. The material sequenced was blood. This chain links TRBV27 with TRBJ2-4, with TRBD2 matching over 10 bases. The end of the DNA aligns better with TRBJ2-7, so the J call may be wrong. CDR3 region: CASSLSLSGGTRTYEQYF. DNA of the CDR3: TGTGCCAGCAGTTTATCGCTTAGCGGGGGGACCAGGACCTACGAGCAGTACTTC.